The 18 T cell receptor beta chains listed next were all sequenced from one sample in a study of cytomegalovirus exposure and HLA in healthy donors. Profiled with immunoSEQ multiplex PCR; TCRdb holds only in-frame clones, not every one. The sample shows approximately 99,000 clones, about 85% of them seen only once. The sample consisted of PBMCs. The receptors were sampled from a woman aged 18-30 years in good health and CMV-seronegative.

The chain is built from TRBV7-9 and TRBJ1-5; 7 bases are a match to TRBD1. Trimming at V came to 7 bases and at J to 4 bases, leaving 4 bases not matched to a gene. The CDR3 runs to 13 residues. Germline values: CDR1 SEHNR, CDR2 FQNEAQ (reference sequence). The CDR3 nucleotides read TGTGCCAGCAACCAACAGGGGAATCAGCCCCAGCATTTT. Translation gives CASNQQGNQPQHF.

The chain recombines TRBV28 with TRBJ2-7; TRBD1 agrees at 7 bases. Germline CDR1 reads MDHEN; CDR2 reads SYDVKM. The CDR3 sequence is 13 residues long. V lost 5 bases to trimming and J lost 3 bases; unmatched junction nucleotides: 4. The CDR3 protein is CASSEGQYYEQYF. In DNA form, the CDR3 reads TGTGCCAGCAGTGAGGGACAGTACTACGAGCAGTACTTC.

This clone was seen just once. The chain recombines TRBV9 with TRBJ2-3, with TRBD2 matching over 13 bases. Losses at the gene ends were 0 bases for V and 4 bases for J; bases not matched to a gene: 5. The germline gives CDR1 SGDLS, CDR2 YYNGEE. The CDR3 spans 17 residues. The CDR3 DNA is TGTGCCAGCAGCGTAGAGAGACTAGCGGGGGGCGCAGATACGCAGTATTTT. Translating gives CASSVERLAGGADTQYF.

In this sample, this clone turned up once. The same CDR3 arises from other DNA sequences in this sample as well. V gene TRBV19 combines with J gene TRBJ2-7; 10 bases line up with TRBD2. Germline V gene data show CDR1 as LNHDA and CDR2 as SQIVND (reference sequence). The junction had 2 bases not matched to a gene; V was cut back by 5 bases and J by 1 base. CDR3 length equals 14 residues. The CDR3 bases are TGTGCCAGTAGTTTAGCGGGGGGTTCCTACGAGCAGTACTTC. It translates to CASSLAGGSYEQYF.

This chain joins TRBV4-1 and TRBJ1-2; TRBD1 matches 9 bases. This CDR3 contains 17 residues. The germline CDR1 and CDR2 sequences are MGHRA and YSYEKL. Trimming at V came to 4 bases and at J to 0 bases, leaving 9 bases not matched to a gene. The CDR3 sequence: CASSRMGQGPSNYGYTF. The DNA of the CDR3 is TGCGCCAGCAGCCGGATGGGACAGGGACCTTCTAACTATGGCTACACCTTC.

The J gene is TRBJ1-1, the V gene TRBV10-2, with D perhaps matching TRBD1 (5 bases). Germline loops: CDR1 WSHSY, CDR2 SAAADI. This CDR3 has 13 amino acids. The V gene lost 2 bases and the J gene lost 1 base, with 5 bases spanning the gap. CDR3 amino acids: CASSEQGNTEAFF. In DNA form, the CDR3 reads TGCGCCAGCAGTGAGCAGGGGAACACTGAAGCTTTCTTT.

The gene calls are TRBV6-5 and TRBJ1-1; D might be TRBD1 (5 bases). Trimming shortened V by 6 bases and J by 9 bases, and 17 bases separated the two germline ends. Germline assignment: CDR1 MNHEY and CDR2 SVGAGI. The CDR3 runs 13 residues. CDR3 sequence: CASRQNGGIKAFF. The CDR3 nucleotides read TGTGCCAGCAGACAGAACGGGGGAATTAAAGCTTTCTTT.

The gene calls are TRBV27 and TRBJ1-6; weak D call: TRBD1 (6 bases). CDR1 and CDR2 (germline): MNHEY, SMNVEV (reference sequence). V was pared by 2 bases and J by 10 bases, with 12 bases between. CDR3 size: 14 residues. Here the CDR3 reads CASSLPLRGSPLHF. The DNA of the CDR3 is TGTGCCAGCAGTTTACCTCTCAGGGGCTCACCCCTCCACTTT.

Of note for this clone: The junction shows a germline mismatch at one end, possibly a read error. This chain joins TRBV2 and TRBJ2-4; 7 positions match TRBD1. The CDR3 spans 11 residues. Germline assignment: CDR1 SNHLY and CDR2 FYNNEI. The CDR3 DNA is TGTGCCAGCAGTGAGGGGACAGTGGAGCACTTC. Amino acid sequence: CASSEGTVEHF.

V gene TRBV28 combines with J gene TRBJ2-1, with 11 bases lining up with TRBD2. With 8 bases clipped from V and 7 bases from J, the junction kept 10 bases outside the gene matches. The CDR3 length is 15 residues. CDR1 and CDR2 from the germline V gene are MDHEN and SYDVKM. The CDR3 here is CASVYSGGAGNEQFF. The CDR3 DNA sequence: TGTGCCAGCGTCTATAGCGGGGGGGCTGGGAATGAGCAGTTCTTC.

The J gene is TRBJ1-5, the V gene TRBV19, with a weak D call TRBD1 (5 bases). CDR3 length equals 15 residues. Germline CDR1 and CDR2: LNHDA and SQIVND (reference sequence). V was cut by 4 bases and J by 4 bases, with 14 bases left in between. CDR3 amino acids: CASSSGGVVNQPQHF. Written as DNA, the CDR3 is TGTGCCAGTAGTAGCGGGGGGGTAGTGAATCAGCCCCAGCATTTT.

V is TRBV6-1 and J is TRBJ1-3; D is unresolved. CDR1 MNHNS and CDR2 SASEGT come from the germline V gene. The V end was cut by 4 bases, the J end by 4 bases, with 14 bases between. This CDR3 has 15 amino acids. CDR3 region: CASSGASGEGNTIYF. Written as DNA, the CDR3 is TGTGCCAGCAGTGGGGCCTCCGGCGAGGGAAACACCATATATTTT.

The chain employs TRBV7-3 and TRBJ1-2, with 9 bases that match TRBD1. Germline V gene lookup returns CDR1 SGHTA and CDR2 FQGTGA. The CDR3 loop spans 14 amino acids. The J segment lost 6 bases and the V segment lost 5 bases, leaving 7 bases of the junction unmatched. The CDR3 loop is CASSRTGGADGYTF. The CDR3 nucleotides are TGTGCCAGCAGCCGAACAGGGGGCGCCGATGGCTACACCTTC.

The chain is built from TRBV28 and TRBJ1-5; tentative D call: TRBD1 (6 bases). Deletions cut 6 bases from V and 0 bases from J, with 27 bases between. The CDR3 is made up of 20 amino acids. In germline, CDR1 is MDHEN, CDR2 SYDVKM. The CDR3 protein is CASSQEHRATGFYSNQPQHF. As DNA, the CDR3 is TGTGCCAGCAGCCAAGAACACAGGGCCACCGGTTTTTATAGCAATCAGCCCCAGCATTTT. The full variable domain, completed using reference TRBV28 and TRBJ1-5, is DVKVTQSSRYLVKRTGEKVFLECVQDMDHENMFWYRQDPGLGLRLIYFSYDVKMKEKGDIPEGYSVSREKKERFSLILESASTNQTSMYLCASSQEHRATGFYSNQPQHFGDGTRLSIL.

The CDR3: CASSATKWPGDLNTEAFF. CDR3 DNA sequence: TGTGCCAGCAGCGCGACGAAATGGCCGGGGGACTTAAACACTGAAGCTTTCTTT. V and J are TRBV25-1 and TRBJ1-1, with TRBD1 as a possible D gene (5 bases). Looked up from germline, CDR1 is MGHDK and CDR2 is SYGVNS. The CDR3 covers 18 residues. V was shortened by 6 bases and J by 2 bases, with 25 bases between the two germline ends. Looking up the rest from reference TRBV25-1 and TRBJ1-1 gives the full variable domain: EADIYQTPRYLVIGTGKKITLECSQTMGHDKMYWYQQDPGMELHLIHYSYGVNSTEKGDLSSESTVSRIRTEHFPLTLESARPSHTSQYLCASSATKWPGDLNTEAFFGQGTRLTVV.

The gene calls are TRBV7-8 and TRBJ2-7, with 7 bases identical to TRBD1. Trimming took 5 bases from V and 3 from J; bases not matched to a gene: 1. CDR1 is SGHVS, CDR2 FQNEAQ, per germline. The CDR3 runs 12 residues. The CDR3 is CASSGDSYEQYF. The CDR3 coding sequence is TGTGCCAGCAGCGGGGACAGCTACGAGCAGTACTTC. The whole variable domain, filled in from reference TRBV7-8 and TRBJ2-7, reads GAGVSQSPRYKVAKRGQDVALRCDPISGHVSLFWYQQALGQGPEFLTYFQNEAQLDKSGLPSDRFFAERPEGSVSTLKIQRTQQEDSAVYLCASSGDSYEQYFGPGTRLTVT.

This clone appeared a single time. The chain combines TRBV10-1 with TRBJ2-7; 11 bases match TRBD2. V was clipped by 4 bases and J by 12 bases; unmatched bases: 11. CDR1 WNHNN and CDR2 SYGVQD come from the germline V gene (reference sequence). CDR3 length: 14 residues. The CDR3 here is CASSAPGLAEKMYF. CDR3 DNA sequence: TGCGCCAGCAGTGCCCCGGGACTAGCGGAGAAAATGTACTTC.

The V gene is TRBV7-9, the J gene TRBJ2-3; tentatively, D is TRBD1 (5 bases). Trimming removed 2 bases from V and 2 bases from J, with 11 bases in between. Germline V gene sequence: CDR1 SEHNR, CDR2 FQNEAQ (reference sequence). CDR3 length equals 15 residues. CDR3 sequence (DNA): TGTGCCAGCAGCTTAAAGGGGCCTTACACAGATACGCAGTATTTT. Amino acids: CASSLKGPYTDTQYF.